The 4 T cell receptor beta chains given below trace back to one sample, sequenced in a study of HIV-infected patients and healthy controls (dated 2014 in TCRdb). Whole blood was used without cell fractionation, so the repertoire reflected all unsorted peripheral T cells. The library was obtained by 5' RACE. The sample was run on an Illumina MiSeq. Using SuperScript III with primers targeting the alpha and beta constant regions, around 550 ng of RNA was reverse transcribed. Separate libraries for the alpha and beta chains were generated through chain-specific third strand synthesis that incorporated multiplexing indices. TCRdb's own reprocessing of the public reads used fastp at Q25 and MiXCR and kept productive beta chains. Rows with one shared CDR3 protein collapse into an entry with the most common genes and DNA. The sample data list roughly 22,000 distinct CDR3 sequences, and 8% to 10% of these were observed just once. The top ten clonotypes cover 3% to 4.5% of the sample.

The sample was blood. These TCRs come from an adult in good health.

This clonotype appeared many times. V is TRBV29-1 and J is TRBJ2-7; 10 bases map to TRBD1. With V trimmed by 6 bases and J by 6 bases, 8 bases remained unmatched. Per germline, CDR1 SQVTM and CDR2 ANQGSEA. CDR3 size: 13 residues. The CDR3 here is CSVARTGGGEQYF. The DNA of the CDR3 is TGCAGCGTCGCGCGGACAGGGGGGGGCGAGCAGTACTTC.

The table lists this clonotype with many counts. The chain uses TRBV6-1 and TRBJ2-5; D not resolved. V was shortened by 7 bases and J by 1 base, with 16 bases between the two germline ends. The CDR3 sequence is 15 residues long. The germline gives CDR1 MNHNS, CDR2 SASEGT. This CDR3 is CASIHPSYLQETQYF. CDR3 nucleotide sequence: TGTGCCAGCATCCACCCCTCGTACCTCCAAGAGACCCAGTACTTC.

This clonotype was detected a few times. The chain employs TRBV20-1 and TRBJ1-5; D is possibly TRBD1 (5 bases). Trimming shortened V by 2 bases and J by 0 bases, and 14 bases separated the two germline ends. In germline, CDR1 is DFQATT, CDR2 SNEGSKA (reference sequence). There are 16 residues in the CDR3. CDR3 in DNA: TGCAGTGCTAGATCAGGGCCCCCTATTAGCAATCAGCCCCAGCATTTT. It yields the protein CSARSGPPISNQPQHF.

CDR3 residues: CASSVNGWGAFF. In DNA form, the CDR3 reads TGTGCCAGCAGTGTAAACGGCTGGGGGGCTTTCTTT. The chain uses TRBV2 and TRBJ1-1; a possible D gene is TRBD1 (5 bases). V was trimmed by 4 bases and J by 11 bases, leaving 14 bases between them. The CDR3 spans 12 residues. The germline V gene encodes CDR1 SNHLY and CDR2 FYNNEI.